This T cell receptor beta chain emerged from a study of cytomegalovirus exposure and HLA in healthy donors. The length of the CDR3 is 15 residues. Germline V lookup: CDR1 SGHVS, CDR2 FNYEAQ. V lost 1 base to trimming and J lost 1 base, with 10 bases between them. Sequencing was performed with immunoSEQ multiplex PCR; in TCRdb, only in-frame clones are kept and a portion is missing. The sample shows 100,000 to 150,000 clones, over 90% of them seen only once. The V gene is TRBV7-6, the J gene TRBJ1-1; no firm D call. The source is a woman aged 18-35 years in good health and CMV-seronegative. Sequenced input: PBMCs. This CDR3 is CASSLDWSKNTEAFF. CDR3 coding DNA: TGTGCCAGCAGCTTAGATTGGAGTAAGAACACTGAAGCTTTCTTT.